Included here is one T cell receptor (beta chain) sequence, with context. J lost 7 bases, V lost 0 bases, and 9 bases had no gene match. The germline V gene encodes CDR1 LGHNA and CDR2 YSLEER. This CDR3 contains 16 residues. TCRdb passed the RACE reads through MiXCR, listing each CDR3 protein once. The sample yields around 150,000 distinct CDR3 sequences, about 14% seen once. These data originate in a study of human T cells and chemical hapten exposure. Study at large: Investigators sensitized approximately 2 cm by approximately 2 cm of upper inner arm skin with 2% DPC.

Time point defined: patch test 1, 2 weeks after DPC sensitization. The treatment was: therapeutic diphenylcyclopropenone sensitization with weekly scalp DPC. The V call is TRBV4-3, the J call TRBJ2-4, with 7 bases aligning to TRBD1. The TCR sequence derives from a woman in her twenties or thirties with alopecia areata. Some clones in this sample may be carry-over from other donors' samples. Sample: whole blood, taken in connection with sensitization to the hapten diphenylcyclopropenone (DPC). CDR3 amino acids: CASSQELGGVTNIQYF. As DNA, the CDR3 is TGCGCCAGCAGCCAAGAATTAGGGGGCGTCACGAACATTCAGTACTTC.